The 5 T cell receptor beta chains listed next were all sequenced from one sample in a study of T cell responses to AZD1222 COVID-19 vaccine. The protocol was immunoSEQ multiplex PCR, while the TCRdb copy is restricted to in-frame clones and leaves out a portion. This sample has 100,000 to 150,000 clones, with roughly 90% found just once. The sample was peripheral blood, taken on day 0 of MenACWY control vaccination. These receptors were collected from an adult in good health.

The chain combines TRBV12-3 or TRBV12-4 with TRBJ1-1, with D hard to call. This CDR3 has 12 residues. The ends were cut back, 7 bases at V and 9 bases at J, with 15 bases in the middle. The CDR3 DNA sequence: TGTGCCAGCACGCCTTTGGGGAGTAAAGCTTTCTTT. Its protein product is CASTPLGSKAFF.

The V call is TRBV14, the J call TRBJ1-5, with TRBD1 as a possible D gene (6 bases). This CDR3 has 15 amino acids. The V and J ends lost 3 bases and 6 bases respectively, with 15 bases between them. Germline CDR1 is SGHDN and CDR2 is FVKESK. The CDR3 coding sequence is TGTGCCAGCAGCCAGGTTGAGGGGGTAGGTCAGCCCCAGCATTTT. This sequence encodes CASSQVEGVGQPQHF. Together with reference TRBV14 and TRBJ1-5, the CDR3 gives the full variable domain: EAGVTQFPSHSVIEKGQTVTLRCDPISGHDNLYWYRRVMGKEIKFLLHFVKESKQDESGMPNNRFLAERTGGTYSTLKVQPAELEDSGVYFCASSQVEGVGQPQHFGDGTRLSIL.

The chain is built from TRBV28 and TRBJ2-7; D not certain. Germline CDR1 MDHEN, CDR2 SYDVKM. CDR3 length: 15 residues. V was clipped by 2 bases and J by 0 bases, with 11 bases between them. The CDR3 region has the DNA TGTGCCAGCAGTTTAGAGACGGTGAGCTCCTACGAGCAGTACTTC. Amino acid sequence: CASSLETVSSYEQYF.

V usage is TRBV11-3 and J usage is TRBJ2-6; D not resolved. The germline CDR1 and CDR2 sequences are SGHNT and YENEEA. V dropped 1 base and J dropped 0 bases, with 4 bases sitting between them. CDR3 length equals 15 residues. The CDR3 sequence: CASSLASSGANVLTF. The CDR3 DNA is TGTGCCAGCAGCTTAGCGAGCTCTGGGGCCAACGTCCTGACTTTC.

V is TRBV27 and J is TRBJ2-3; D uncertain. Between the trimmed V and J ends, which lost 8 bases and 4 bases, there was a span of 7 bases. The length of the CDR3 is 11 residues. Germline CDR1 reads MNHEY; CDR2 reads SMNVEV (reference sequence). This chain's CDR3 is CASLKADTQYF. The CDR3 DNA is TGTGCCAGCCTGAAGGCAGATACGCAGTATTTT.